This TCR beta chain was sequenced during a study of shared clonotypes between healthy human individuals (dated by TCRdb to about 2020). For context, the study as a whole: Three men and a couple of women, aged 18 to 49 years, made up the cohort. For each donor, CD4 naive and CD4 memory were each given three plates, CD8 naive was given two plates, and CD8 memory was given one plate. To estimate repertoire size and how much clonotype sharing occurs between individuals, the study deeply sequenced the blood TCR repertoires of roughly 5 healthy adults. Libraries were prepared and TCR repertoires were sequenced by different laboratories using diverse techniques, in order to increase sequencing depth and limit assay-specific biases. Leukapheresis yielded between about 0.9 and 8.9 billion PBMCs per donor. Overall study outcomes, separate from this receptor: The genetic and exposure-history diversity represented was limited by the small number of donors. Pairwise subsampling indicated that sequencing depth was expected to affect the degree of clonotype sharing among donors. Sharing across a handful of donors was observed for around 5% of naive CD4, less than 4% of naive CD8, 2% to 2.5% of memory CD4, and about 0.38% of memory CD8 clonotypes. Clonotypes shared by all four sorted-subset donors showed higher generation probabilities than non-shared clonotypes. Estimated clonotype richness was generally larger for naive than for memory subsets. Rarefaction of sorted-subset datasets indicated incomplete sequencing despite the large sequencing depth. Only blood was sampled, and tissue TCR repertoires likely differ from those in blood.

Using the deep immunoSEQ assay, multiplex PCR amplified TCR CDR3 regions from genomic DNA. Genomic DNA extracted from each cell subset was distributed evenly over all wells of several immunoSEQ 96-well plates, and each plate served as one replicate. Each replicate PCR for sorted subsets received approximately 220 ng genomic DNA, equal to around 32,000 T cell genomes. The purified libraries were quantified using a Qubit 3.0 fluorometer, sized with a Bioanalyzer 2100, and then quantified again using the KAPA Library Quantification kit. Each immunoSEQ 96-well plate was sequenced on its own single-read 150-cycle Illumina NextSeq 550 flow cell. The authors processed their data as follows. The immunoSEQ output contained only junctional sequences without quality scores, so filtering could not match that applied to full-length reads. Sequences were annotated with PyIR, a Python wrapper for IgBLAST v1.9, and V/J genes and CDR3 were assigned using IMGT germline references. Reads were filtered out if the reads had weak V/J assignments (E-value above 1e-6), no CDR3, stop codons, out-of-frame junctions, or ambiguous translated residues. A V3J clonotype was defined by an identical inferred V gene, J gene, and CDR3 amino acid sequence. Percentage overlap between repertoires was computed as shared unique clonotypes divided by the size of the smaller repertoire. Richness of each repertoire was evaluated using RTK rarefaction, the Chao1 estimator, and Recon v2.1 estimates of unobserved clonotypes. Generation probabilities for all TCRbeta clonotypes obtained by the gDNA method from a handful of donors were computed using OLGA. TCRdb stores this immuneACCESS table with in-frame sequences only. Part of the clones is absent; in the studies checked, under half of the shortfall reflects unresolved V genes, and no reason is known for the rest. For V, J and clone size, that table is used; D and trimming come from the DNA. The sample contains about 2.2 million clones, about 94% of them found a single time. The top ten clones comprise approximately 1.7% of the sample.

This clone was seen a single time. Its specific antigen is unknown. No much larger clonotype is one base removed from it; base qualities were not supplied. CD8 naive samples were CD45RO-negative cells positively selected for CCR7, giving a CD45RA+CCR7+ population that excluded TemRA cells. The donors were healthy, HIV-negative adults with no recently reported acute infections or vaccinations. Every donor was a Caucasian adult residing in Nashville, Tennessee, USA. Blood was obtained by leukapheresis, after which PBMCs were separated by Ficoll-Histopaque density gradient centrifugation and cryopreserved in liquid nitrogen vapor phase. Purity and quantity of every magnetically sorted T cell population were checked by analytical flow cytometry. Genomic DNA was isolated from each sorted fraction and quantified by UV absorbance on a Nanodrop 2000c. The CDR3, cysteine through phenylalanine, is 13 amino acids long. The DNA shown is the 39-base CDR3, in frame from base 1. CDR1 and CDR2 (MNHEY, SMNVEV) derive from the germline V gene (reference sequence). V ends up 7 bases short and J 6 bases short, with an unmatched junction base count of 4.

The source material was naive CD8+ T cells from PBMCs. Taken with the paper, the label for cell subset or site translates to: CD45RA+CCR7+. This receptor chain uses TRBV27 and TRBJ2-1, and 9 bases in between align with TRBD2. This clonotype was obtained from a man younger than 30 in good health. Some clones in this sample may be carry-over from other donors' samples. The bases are TGTGCCAGCACAGCGGGAGGTGGCAATGAGCAGTTCTTC. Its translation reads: CASTAGGGNEQFF.